The clone carrying this T cell receptor beta chain was counted a few times. The CDR3 extends over 14 amino acids. Germline CDR1 SQVTM, CDR2 ANQGSEA. Trimming removed 6 bases from V and 2 bases from J; junction bases left unmatched: 9. These data originate in a study of blood T cells in healthy people across ages. For the second PCR, which ran for roughly 7 to 11 cycles, a sample-barcoded 5' primer and a J-beta primer mix were used. Individual samples furnished no less than 3 million CDR3-containing paired-end reads apiece. MiXCR was run by TCRdb on the 5' RACE reads, yielding one entry per CDR3 protein. The sample has roughly 2 million distinct CDR3 sequences; around half are singletons.

The rearrangement uses TRBV29-1 and TRBJ2-5, with 7 positions matching TRBD1. The specimen was blood. This sequence originates from a woman aged 40 to 49 in good health. This CDR3 reads CSVGRGQIQETQYF. As DNA, the CDR3 is TGCAGCGTCGGAAGGGGACAGATACAAGAGACCCAGTACTTC. The variable domain in full, with the rest retrieved from reference TRBV29-1 and TRBJ2-5, is SAVISQKPSRDICQRGTSLTIQCQVDSQVTMMFWYRQQPGQSLTLIATANQGSEATYESGFVIDKFPISRPNLTFSTLTVSNMSPEDSSIYLCSVGRGQIQETQYFGPGTRLLVL.